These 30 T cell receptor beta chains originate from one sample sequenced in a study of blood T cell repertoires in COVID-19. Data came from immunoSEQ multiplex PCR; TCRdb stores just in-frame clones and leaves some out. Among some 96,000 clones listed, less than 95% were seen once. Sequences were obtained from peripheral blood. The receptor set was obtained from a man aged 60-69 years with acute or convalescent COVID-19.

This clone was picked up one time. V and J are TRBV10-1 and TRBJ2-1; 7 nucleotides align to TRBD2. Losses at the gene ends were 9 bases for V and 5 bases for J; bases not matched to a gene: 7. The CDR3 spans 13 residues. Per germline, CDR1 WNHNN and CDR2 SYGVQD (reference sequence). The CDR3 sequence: CARPVAGDNEQFF. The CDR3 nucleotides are TGCGCCAGGCCAGTCGCGGGGGACAATGAGCAGTTCTTC.

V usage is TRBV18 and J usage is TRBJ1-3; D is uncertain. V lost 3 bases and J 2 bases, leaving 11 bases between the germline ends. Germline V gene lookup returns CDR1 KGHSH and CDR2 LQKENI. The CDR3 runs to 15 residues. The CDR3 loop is CASSPYGEAGNTIYF. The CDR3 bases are TGTGCCAGCTCACCGTACGGGGAAGCTGGAAACACCATATATTTT.

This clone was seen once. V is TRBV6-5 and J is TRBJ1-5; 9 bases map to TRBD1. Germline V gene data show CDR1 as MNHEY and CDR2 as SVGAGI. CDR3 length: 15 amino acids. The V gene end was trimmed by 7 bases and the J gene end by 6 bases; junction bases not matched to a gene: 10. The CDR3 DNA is TGTGCCAGCACCCCGGACAGGGGCGGTCGTCAGCCCCAGCATTTT. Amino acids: CASTPDRGGRQPQHF.

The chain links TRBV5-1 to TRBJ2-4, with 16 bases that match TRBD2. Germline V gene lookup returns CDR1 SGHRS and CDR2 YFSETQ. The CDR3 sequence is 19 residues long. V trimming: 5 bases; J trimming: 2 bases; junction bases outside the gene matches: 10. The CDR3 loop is CASSSGLAGGSGSKNIQYF. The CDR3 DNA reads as TGCGCCAGCAGTTCGGGACTAGCGGGGGGGAGCGGGTCCAAAAACATTCAGTACTTC.

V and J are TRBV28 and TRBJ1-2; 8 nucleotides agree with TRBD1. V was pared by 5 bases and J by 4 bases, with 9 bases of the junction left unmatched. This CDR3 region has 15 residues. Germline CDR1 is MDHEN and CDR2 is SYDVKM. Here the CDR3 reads CASSRGDTGGYGYTF. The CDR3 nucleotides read TGTGCCAGCAGTCGCGGGGACACAGGGGGCTATGGCTACACCTTC.

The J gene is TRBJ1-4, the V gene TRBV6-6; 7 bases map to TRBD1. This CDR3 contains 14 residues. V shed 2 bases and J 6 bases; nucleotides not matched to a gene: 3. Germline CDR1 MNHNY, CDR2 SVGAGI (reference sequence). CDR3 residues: CASSYEGADEKLFF. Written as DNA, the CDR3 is TGTGCCAGCAGTTACGAGGGGGCAGATGAAAAACTGTTTTTT.

The CDR3 nucleotides read TGTGCCTGGAACAGGGGGCGCGGGAGCGGGGAGCTGTTTTTT. Translated: CAWNRGRGSGELFF. J is TRBJ2-2 and V is TRBV30; 9 bases fit TRBD1. Germline trimming cut 4 bases from V and 7 bases from J; bases unmatched to any gene: 7. The CDR3 is 14 residues long. Germline CDR1 and CDR2: GTSNPN and SVGIG (reference sequence).

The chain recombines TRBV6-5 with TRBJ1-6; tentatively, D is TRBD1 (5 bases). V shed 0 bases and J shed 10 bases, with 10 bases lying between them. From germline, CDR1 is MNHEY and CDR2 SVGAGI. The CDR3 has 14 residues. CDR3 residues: CASSYSGLLSPLHF. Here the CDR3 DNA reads TGTGCCAGCAGTTACTCGGGACTCCTATCACCCCTCCACTTT.

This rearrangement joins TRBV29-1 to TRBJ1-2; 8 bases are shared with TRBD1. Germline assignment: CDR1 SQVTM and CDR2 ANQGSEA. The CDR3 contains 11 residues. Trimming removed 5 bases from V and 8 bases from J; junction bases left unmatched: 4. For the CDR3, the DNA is TGCAGCGTTTCACAGGGGGAAGGCTACACCTTC. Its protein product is CSVSQGEGYTF.

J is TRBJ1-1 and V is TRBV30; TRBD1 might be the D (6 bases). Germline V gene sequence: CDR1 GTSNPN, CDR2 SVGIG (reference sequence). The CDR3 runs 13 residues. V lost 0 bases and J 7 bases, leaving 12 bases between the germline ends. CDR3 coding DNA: TGTGCCTGGAGTGTTGAACAGGGCGGTGAAGCTTTCTTT. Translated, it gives CAWSVEQGGEAFF.

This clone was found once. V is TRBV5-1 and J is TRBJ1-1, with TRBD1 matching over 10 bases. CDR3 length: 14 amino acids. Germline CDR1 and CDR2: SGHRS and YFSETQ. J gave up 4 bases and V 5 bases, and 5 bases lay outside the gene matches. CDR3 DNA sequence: TGCGCCAGCAGATCGACAGGGGGCGGCACTGAAGCTTTCTTT. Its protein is CASRSTGGGTEAFF.

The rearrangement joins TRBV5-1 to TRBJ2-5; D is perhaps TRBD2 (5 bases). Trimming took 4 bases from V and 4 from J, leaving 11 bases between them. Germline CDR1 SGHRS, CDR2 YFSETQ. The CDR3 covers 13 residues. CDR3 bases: TGCGCCAGCAGCCTGGACGGGGTAGAGACCCAGTACTTC. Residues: CASSLDGVETQYF.

This CDR3 is CSVEAGQYPSYEQYF. The CDR3 nucleotides are TGCAGCGTTGAAGCCGGACAGTACCCTTCCTACGAGCAGTACTTC. V usage is TRBV29-1 and J usage is TRBJ2-7; possibly TRBD1 for D (6 bases). The CDR3 runs to 15 residues. Germline V gives CDR1 SQVTM, CDR2 ANQGSEA. V lost 1 base and J lost 1, with 14 bases in between.

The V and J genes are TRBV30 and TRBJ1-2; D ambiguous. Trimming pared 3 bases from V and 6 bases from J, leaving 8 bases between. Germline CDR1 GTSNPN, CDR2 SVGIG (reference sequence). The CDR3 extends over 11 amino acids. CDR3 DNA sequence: TGTGCCTGGAGGGCCGGGAATGGCTACACCTTC. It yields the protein CAWRAGNGYTF.

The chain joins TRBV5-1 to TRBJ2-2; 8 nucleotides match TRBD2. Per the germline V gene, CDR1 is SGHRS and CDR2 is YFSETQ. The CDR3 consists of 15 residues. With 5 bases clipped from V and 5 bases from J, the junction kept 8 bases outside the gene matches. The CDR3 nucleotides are TGCGCCAGCAGTCCCGGGACGGGGGGGACCGGGGAGCTGTTTTTT. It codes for CASSPGTGGTGELFF.

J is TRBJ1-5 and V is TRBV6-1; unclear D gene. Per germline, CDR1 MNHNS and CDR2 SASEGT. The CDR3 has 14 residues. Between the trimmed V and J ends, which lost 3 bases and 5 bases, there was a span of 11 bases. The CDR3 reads CASSEVGPYQPQHF. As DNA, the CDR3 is TGTGCCAGCAGTGAGGTGGGCCCCTATCAGCCCCAGCATTTT.

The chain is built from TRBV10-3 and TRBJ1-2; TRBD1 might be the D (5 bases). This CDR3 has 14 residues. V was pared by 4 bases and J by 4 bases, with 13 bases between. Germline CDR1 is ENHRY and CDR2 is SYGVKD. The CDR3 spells CAISAKQGPYGYTF. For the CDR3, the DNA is TGTGCCATCAGTGCGAAGCAGGGCCCCTATGGCTACACCTTC.

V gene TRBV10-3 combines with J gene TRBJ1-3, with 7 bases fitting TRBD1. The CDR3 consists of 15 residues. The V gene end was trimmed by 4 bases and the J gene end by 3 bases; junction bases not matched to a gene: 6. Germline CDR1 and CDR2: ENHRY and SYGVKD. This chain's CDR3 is CAISGQGLSGNTIYF. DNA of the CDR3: TGTGCCATCAGTGGACAGGGTTTAAGTGGAAACACCATATATTTT.

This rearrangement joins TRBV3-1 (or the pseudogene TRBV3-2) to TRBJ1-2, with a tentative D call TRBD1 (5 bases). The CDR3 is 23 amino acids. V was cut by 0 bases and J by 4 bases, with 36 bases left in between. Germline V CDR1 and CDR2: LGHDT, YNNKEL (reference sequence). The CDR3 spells CASSQDLRPETAGNTLSLYGYTF. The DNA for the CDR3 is TGTGCCAGCAGCCAAGATCTCCGACCCGAGACGGCAGGGAACACTCTCTCTCTCTATGGCTACACCTTC.

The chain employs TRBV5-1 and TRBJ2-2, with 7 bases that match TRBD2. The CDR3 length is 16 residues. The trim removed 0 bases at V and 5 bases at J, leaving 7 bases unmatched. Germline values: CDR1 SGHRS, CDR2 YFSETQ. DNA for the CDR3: TGCGCCAGCAGCTTGGCCGCGGGGGTAGGGACCGGGGAGCTGTTTTTT. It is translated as CASSLAAGVGTGELFF. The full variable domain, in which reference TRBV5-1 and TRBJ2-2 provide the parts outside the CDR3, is KAGVTQTPRYLIKTRGQQVTLSCSPISGHRSVSWYQQTPGQGLQFLFEYFSETQRNKGNFPGRFSGRQFSNSRSEMNVSTLELGDSALYLCASSLAAGVGTGELFFGEGSRLTVL.

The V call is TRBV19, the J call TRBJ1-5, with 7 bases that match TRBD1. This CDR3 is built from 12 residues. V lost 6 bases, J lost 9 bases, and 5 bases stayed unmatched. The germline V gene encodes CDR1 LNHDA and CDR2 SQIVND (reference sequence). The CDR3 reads CASRRQGGPQHF. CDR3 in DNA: TGTGCCAGTAGACGACAGGGAGGGCCCCAGCATTTT.

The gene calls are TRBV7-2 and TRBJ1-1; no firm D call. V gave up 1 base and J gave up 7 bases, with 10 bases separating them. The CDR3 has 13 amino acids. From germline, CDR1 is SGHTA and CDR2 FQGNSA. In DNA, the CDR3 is TGTGCCAGCAGCTTAGGTTCGTCTCTTGAAGCTTTCTTT. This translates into CASSLGSSLEAFF.

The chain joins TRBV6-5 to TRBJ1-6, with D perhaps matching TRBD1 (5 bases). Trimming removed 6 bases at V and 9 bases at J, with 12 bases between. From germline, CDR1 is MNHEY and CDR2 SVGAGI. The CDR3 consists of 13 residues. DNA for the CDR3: TGTGCCAGCAGAACCCGAACAGGTTCACCCCTCCACTTT. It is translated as CASRTRTGSPLHF.

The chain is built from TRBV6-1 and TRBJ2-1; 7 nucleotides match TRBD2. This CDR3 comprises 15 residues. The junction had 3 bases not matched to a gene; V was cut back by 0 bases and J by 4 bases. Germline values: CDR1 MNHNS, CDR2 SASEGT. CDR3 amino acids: CASSEAGGRYNEQFF. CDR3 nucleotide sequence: TGTGCCAGCAGTGAAGCGGGGGGGAGGTACAATGAGCAGTTCTTC.

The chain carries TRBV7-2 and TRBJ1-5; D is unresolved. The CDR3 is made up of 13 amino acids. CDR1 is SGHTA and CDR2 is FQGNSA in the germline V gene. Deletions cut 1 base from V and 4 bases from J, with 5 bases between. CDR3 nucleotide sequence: TGTGCCAGCAGCTTAGTCCCGAATCAGCCCCAGCATTTT. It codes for CASSLVPNQPQHF.

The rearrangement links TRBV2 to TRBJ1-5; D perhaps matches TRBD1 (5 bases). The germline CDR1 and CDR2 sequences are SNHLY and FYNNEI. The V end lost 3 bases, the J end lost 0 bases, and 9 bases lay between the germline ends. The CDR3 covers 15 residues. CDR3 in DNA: TGTGCCAGCAGTGAGGGGCAGTATAGCAATCAGCCCCAGCATTTT. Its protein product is CASSEGQYSNQPQHF.

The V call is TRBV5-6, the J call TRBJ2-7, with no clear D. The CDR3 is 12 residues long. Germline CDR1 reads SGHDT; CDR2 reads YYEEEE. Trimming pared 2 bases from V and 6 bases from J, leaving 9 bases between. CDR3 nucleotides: TGTGCCAGCAGCTTTCAAACGGGCGAGCAGTACGTC. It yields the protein CASSFQTGEQYV.

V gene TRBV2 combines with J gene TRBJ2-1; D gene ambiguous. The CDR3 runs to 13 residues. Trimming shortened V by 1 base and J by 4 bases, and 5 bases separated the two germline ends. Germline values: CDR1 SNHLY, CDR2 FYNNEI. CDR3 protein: CASSEGEYNEQFF. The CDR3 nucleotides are TGTGCCAGCAGTGAAGGAGAGTACAATGAGCAGTTCTTC.

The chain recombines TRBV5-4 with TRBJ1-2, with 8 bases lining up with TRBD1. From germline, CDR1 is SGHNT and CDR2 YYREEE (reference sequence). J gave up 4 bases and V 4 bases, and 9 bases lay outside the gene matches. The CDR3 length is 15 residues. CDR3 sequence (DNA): TGTGCCAGCAGCGGTACAGGGGGACGGGCCTATGGCTACACCTTC. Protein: CASSGTGGRAYGYTF.

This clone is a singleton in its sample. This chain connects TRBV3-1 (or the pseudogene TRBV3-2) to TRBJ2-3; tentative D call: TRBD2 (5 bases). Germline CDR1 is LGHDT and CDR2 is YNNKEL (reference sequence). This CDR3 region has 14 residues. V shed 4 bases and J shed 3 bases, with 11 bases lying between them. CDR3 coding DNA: TGTGCCAGCAGCCGACCCCCGGGGACAGATACGCAGTATTTT. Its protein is CASSRPPGTDTQYF.